This record looks at one TCR beta chain sequence and its context. These data originate in a study of T cells in Graves' hyperthyroidism and ophthalmopathy. Germline loops: CDR1 SNHLY, CDR2 FYNNEI. The CDR3 extends over 17 amino acids. Between the trimmed V and J ends, which lost 5 bases and 10 bases, there was a span of 24 bases. Template material for amplifying TCR beta CDR3 regions consisted of RNA transcripts. The HTBI set primed first-round TCR CDR3 RT-PCR. TCRdb reprocessed the multiplex PCR reads with MiXCR, giving one entry per CDR3 protein. The data show hundreds of thousands of distinct CDR3 sequences, 20% to 25% seen once.

The receptor was isolated from a man in his forties or fifties with Graves' hyperthyroidism that later progressed to Graves' ophthalmopathy. Specimen: blood. This rearrangement joins TRBV2 to TRBJ1-6, with D possibly matching TRBD1 (5 bases). CDR3 loop: CASSPNRGTVGGSPLHF. CDR3 coding DNA: TGTGCCAGCAGTCCGAACCGCGGAACAGTGGGGGGATCACCCCTCCACTTT.